Listed here are 29 T cell receptor beta chains from one sample, sequenced in a study of blood T cell repertoires in COVID-19. TCRdb keeps only in-frame clones here, not all; method: immunoSEQ multiplex PCR. The table records fewer than 250,000 clones, around nine tenths of them present only once. Material for sequencing was peripheral blood. Every receptor here comes from a man aged 55 to 70 with acute or convalescent COVID-19.

This clone has a count of ten or more. The chain employs TRBV27 and TRBJ1-6; maybe TRBD1 (5 bases). V lost 0 bases, J lost 8 bases, and 17 bases lay in between. The CDR3 runs to 17 residues. Germline V lookup: CDR1 MNHEY, CDR2 SMNVEV (reference sequence). CDR3 amino acids: CASSLSGGWDAYSPLHF. The DNA for the CDR3 is TGTGCCAGCAGTTTATCGGGAGGGTGGGACGCCTATTCACCCCTCCACTTT.

The rearrangement uses TRBV2 and TRBJ2-6; TRBD1 matches 8 bases. The CDR3 has 18 residues. The trim removed 7 bases at V and 4 bases at J, leaving 15 bases unmatched. Germline V gene sequence: CDR1 SNHLY, CDR2 FYNNEI. The CDR3 loop is CASTPLQGDGRGANVLTF. DNA of the CDR3: TGTGCCAGCACCCCCCTACAGGGGGATGGTCGAGGGGCCAACGTCCTGACTTTC.

The rearrangement joins TRBV6-2 or TRBV6-3 to TRBJ2-7; TRBD2 is a possible D gene (7 bases). Germline CDR1 and CDR2: MNHEY and SVGEGT. The CDR3 is 19 residues long. V dropped 3 bases and J dropped 0 bases, with 24 bases sitting between them. The CDR3 coding sequence is TGTGCCAGCAGTTATTACGGTCGAGGCGGGGGCCTCGCCTCCTACGAGCAGTACTTC. This codes for CASSYYGRGGGLASYEQYF.

The chain combines TRBV5-5 with TRBJ2-5; TRBD1 agrees at 9 bases. CDR1 is SGHKS and CDR2 is YYEKEE in the germline V gene (reference sequence). V lost 0 bases, J lost 1 base, and 10 bases stayed unmatched. The CDR3 has 18 amino acids. CDR3 bases: TGTGCCAGCAGCTTGGCCGGGGGACAGGGAGGGTTCCAAGAGACCCAGTACTTC. Its protein product is CASSLAGGQGGFQETQYF.

The V call is TRBV7-3, the J call TRBJ2-1, with 10 bases fitting TRBD2. The CDR3 sequence is 17 residues long. The germline gives CDR1 SGHTA, CDR2 FQGTGA. V was pared by 1 base and J by 7 bases, with 10 bases of the junction left unmatched. CDR3 region: CASSLIPAGGLQNEQFF. CDR3 DNA: TGTGCCAGCAGCTTAATACCAGCGGGGGGGCTTCAAAATGAGCAGTTCTTC.

CDR3 nucleotides: TGTGCCAGCACCTCTAGGGGGAACTATGGCTACACCTTC. This translates into CASTSRGNYGYTF. The V call is TRBV2, the J call TRBJ1-2, with D possibly matching TRBD1 (6 bases). Germline V lookup: CDR1 SNHLY, CDR2 FYNNEI. V gave up 7 bases and J gave up 2 bases, with 11 bases separating them. This CDR3 contains 13 residues.

This clone was seen once. This chain uses TRBV14 with TRBJ1-2; D perhaps matches TRBD1 (6 bases). The V end was cut by 10 bases, the J end by 5 bases, with 20 bases between. The CDR3 sequence is 14 residues long. Germline lookup yields CDR1 SGHDN and CDR2 FVKESK. The CDR3 DNA reads as TGTGCCACTTCGTATGGGGGCTCAGGGTATGGCTACACCTTC. Translated: CATSYGGSGYGYTF. Looking up the rest from reference TRBV14 and TRBJ1-2 gives the full variable domain: EAGVTQFPSHSVIEKGQTVTLRCDPISGHDNLYWYRRVMGKEIKFLLHFVKESKQDESGMPNNRFLAERTGGTYSTLKVQPAELEDSGVYFCATSYGGSGYGYTFGSGTRLTVV.

A single count supports this clone. The V gene is TRBV11-2, the J gene TRBJ2-7; D perhaps matches TRBD1 (6 bases). V lost 1 base and J lost 0, with 22 bases in between. This CDR3 has 19 residues. The V gene's germline CDR1 is SGHAT and CDR2 FQNNGV. As DNA, the CDR3 is TGTGCCAGCAGCTTAGGGGGCCCAACCGGGACACTGCTCTCCTACGAGCAGTACTTC. It yields the protein CASSLGGPTGTLLSYEQYF.

The chain recombines TRBV7-2 with TRBJ1-5; 8 nucleotides line up with TRBD1. J gave up 4 bases and V 4 bases, and 6 bases lay outside the gene matches. Germline V lookup: CDR1 SGHTA, CDR2 FQGNSA. The CDR3 is 15 residues long. The CDR3 DNA reads as TGTGCCAGCAGCTCAGTACAGGGGGGAAATCAGCCCCAGCATTTT. This sequence encodes CASSSVQGGNQPQHF.

J is TRBJ1-2 and V is TRBV9, with 7 bases lining up with TRBD1. Looked up from germline, CDR1 is SGDLS and CDR2 is YYNGEE. J was trimmed by 5 bases and V by 3 bases; bases with no gene match: 4. This CDR3 has 13 residues. Here the CDR3 reads CASSEAQGYGYTF. In DNA form, the CDR3 reads TGTGCCAGCAGCGAGGCACAGGGGTATGGCTACACCTTC.

The chain uses TRBV10-3 and TRBJ2-3; D gene uncertain. Germline V gives CDR1 ENHRY, CDR2 SYGVKD. This CDR3 is 14 amino acids long. V was shortened by 3 bases and J by 2 bases, with 9 bases between the two germline ends. The CDR3 DNA reads TGTGCCATCAGTGACGAGCCGTCCACAGATACGCAGTATTTT. Its translation is CAISDEPSTDTQYF.

The V call is TRBV19, the J call TRBJ2-7; 9 bases map to TRBD1. Germline values: CDR1 LNHDA, CDR2 SQIVND (reference sequence). Germline trimming cut 4 bases from V and 4 bases from J; bases unmatched to any gene: 8. There are 15 residues in the CDR3. DNA of the CDR3: TGTGCCAGTAGTAGAGAACAGGGGGCGAGATACGAGCAGTACTTC. The encoded protein is CASSREQGARYEQYF.

The chain recombines TRBV5-1 with TRBJ1-1, with TRBD1 as a possible D gene (5 bases). The germline gives CDR1 SGHRS, CDR2 YFSETQ. CDR3 size: 13 residues. V shed 5 bases and J shed 0 bases, with 8 bases lying between them. As DNA, the CDR3 is TGCGCCAGCAGTTCGACAGTGAACACTGAAGCTTTCTTT. Translating it yields CASSSTVNTEAFF. The whole variable domain, filled in from reference TRBV5-1 and TRBJ1-1, reads KAGVTQTPRYLIKTRGQQVTLSCSPISGHRSVSWYQQTPGQGLQFLFEYFSETQRNKGNFPGRFSGRQFSNSRSEMNVSTLELGDSALYLCASSSTVNTEAFFGQGTRLTVV.

Details on this clone: Other DNA sequences in this sample translate to the same CDR3. The chain combines TRBV7-9 with TRBJ2-3; 7 bases match TRBD1. Per the germline V gene, CDR1 is SEHNR and CDR2 is FQNEAQ (reference sequence). V gave up 3 bases and J gave up 3 bases; unmatched junction bases: 9. The CDR3 is 16 amino acids. The CDR3 protein is CASSLGRQGGTDTQYF. CDR3 nucleotides: TGTGCCAGCAGCTTGGGCAGACAGGGCGGAACAGATACGCAGTATTTT.

This clone was found once. The J gene is TRBJ2-7, the V gene TRBV5-1; TRBD1 might be the D (6 bases). V was clipped by 7 bases and J by 5 bases, with 10 bases between them. Looked up from germline, CDR1 is SGHRS and CDR2 is YFSETQ. This CDR3 has 11 residues. The CDR3 nucleotides are TGCGCCAGCGCGACAGGAAACGAGCAGTACTTC. Protein product: CASATGNEQYF.

The V call is TRBV7-3, the J call TRBJ2-1; TRBD2 is a possible D gene (7 bases). The CDR3 runs 15 residues. The germline V gene encodes CDR1 SGHTA and CDR2 FQGTGA. Trimming took 5 bases from V and 7 from J, leaving 18 bases between them. DNA of the CDR3: TGTGCCAGCAGCCGTGTGGGGGGGCTAGGAAATGAGCAGTTCTTC. It codes for CASSRVGGLGNEQFF.

The rearrangement links TRBV2 to TRBJ1-1, with a tentative D call TRBD1 (5 bases). This CDR3 is 17 amino acids long. In germline, CDR1 is SNHLY, CDR2 FYNNEI. V shed 6 bases and J shed 0 bases, with 20 bases lying between them. CDR3 residues: CASRGGGLATMNTEAFF. For the CDR3, the DNA is TGTGCCAGCAGGGGGGGAGGGCTGGCCACCATGAACACTGAAGCTTTCTTT.

A note on this clone: This same CDR3 is encoded by further DNA sequences in the sample. The chain is built from TRBV19 and TRBJ2-1, with TRBD1 identical over 7 bases. After removal of 1 base from V and 4 bases from J, the junction contained 4 bases not matched to a gene. The CDR3 spans 15 residues. Germline V gene data show CDR1 as LNHDA and CDR2 as SQIVND (reference sequence). CDR3 loop: CASSIGGTEYNEQFF. CDR3 DNA: TGTGCCAGTAGTATAGGAGGGACAGAGTACAATGAGCAGTTCTTC.

The chain combines TRBV5-1 with TRBJ2-1; 7 nucleotides match TRBD2. CDR3 length equals 17 residues. Losses at the gene ends were 0 bases for V and 0 bases for J; bases not matched to a gene: 6. The germline gives CDR1 SGHRS, CDR2 YFSETQ. The CDR3 DNA is TGCGCCAGCAGCTTGGACGGCGGGGGAGTCTCCTACAATGAGCAGTTCTTC. Its protein is CASSLDGGGVSYNEQFF.

V gene TRBV18 combines with J gene TRBJ2-5; TRBD1 agrees at 12 bases. Unmatched junction bases numbered 4, after V lost 4 bases and J lost 4 bases. The germline CDR1 and CDR2 sequences are KGHSH and LQKENI. CDR3 size: 15 residues. The CDR3 here is CASSRGTGGLETQYF. The CDR3 DNA reads TGTGCCAGCTCACGCGGGACAGGGGGCTTAGAGACCCAGTACTTC. Filled out from reference TRBV18 and TRBJ2-5, the complete variable domain reads NAGVMQNPRHLVRRRGQEARLRCSPMKGHSHVYWYRQLPEEGLKFMVYLQKENIIDESGMPKERFSAEFPKEGPSILRIQQVVRGDSAAYFCASSRGTGGLETQYFGPGTRLLVL.

The CDR3 region has the DNA TGTGCCAGCAGCTTGGCAGCGGGGGGGTACAATGAGCAGTTCTTC. This sequence encodes CASSLAAGGYNEQFF. The genes are TRBV7-2 and TRBJ2-1; 10 positions agree with TRBD2. The trim removed 3 bases at V and 4 bases at J, leaving 3 bases unmatched. The germline V gene encodes CDR1 SGHTA and CDR2 FQGNSA. This CDR3 spans 15 amino acids.

V and J are TRBV6-6 and TRBJ2-4; D uncertain. CDR1 is MNHNY and CDR2 is SVGAGI in the germline V gene (reference sequence). The V and J ends lost 7 bases and 6 bases respectively, with 10 bases between them. This CDR3 spans 12 amino acids. The CDR3 sequence: CASTGSGNIQYF. CDR3 DNA sequence: TGTGCCAGCACCGGGTCGGGAAACATTCAGTACTTC.

In DNA form, the CDR3 reads TGTGCCAGCAGCCTAGAGCGGGGGCGCGCCTACGAGCAGTACTTC. Protein sequence: CASSLERGRAYEQYF. The chain couples TRBV7-9 to TRBJ2-7; 8 bases are shared with TRBD2. With 5 bases clipped from V and 2 bases from J, the junction kept 8 bases outside the gene matches. CDR3 length equals 15 residues. Germline assignment: CDR1 SEHNR and CDR2 FQNEAQ (reference sequence).

This clone was recorded only once. The V gene is TRBV7-2, the J gene TRBJ1-1; 7 bases are a match to TRBD1. V lost 1 base and J lost 4; bases outside the gene matches: 9. Germline CDR1 is SGHTA and CDR2 is FQGNSA. The CDR3 contains 16 residues. The CDR3 DNA follows: TGTGCCAGCAGCTTAGTAGGGGGCACACCGGGCACTGAAGCTTTCTTT. It yields the protein CASSLVGGTPGTEAFF.

The chain uses TRBV6-5 and TRBJ2-5, with 11 bases lining up with TRBD2. This CDR3 has 16 amino acids. After removal of 4 bases from V and 2 bases from J, the junction contained 6 bases not matched to a gene. Germline CDR1 and CDR2: MNHEY and SVGAGI. Here the CDR3 reads CASSSPRLAGQETQYF. The CDR3 DNA reads TGTGCCAGCAGTTCCCCTCGACTAGCGGGGCAAGAGACCCAGTACTTC.

J is TRBJ1-2 and V is TRBV13; TRBD1 aligns across 9 bases. This CDR3 has 15 amino acids. V was clipped by 5 bases and J by 2 bases; unmatched bases: 6. The V gene's germline CDR1 is PRHDT and CDR2 FYEKMQ (reference sequence). The CDR3 DNA sequence: TGTGCCAGCAGCCCCAGGGGGACAGGGAACTATGGCTACACCTTC. Encoded protein: CASSPRGTGNYGYTF.

The gene calls are TRBV5-4 and TRBJ1-4; 11 positions agree with TRBD1. The CDR3 sequence is 15 residues long. CDR1 is SGHNT and CDR2 is YYREEE in the germline V gene (reference sequence). Trimming at V came to 3 bases and at J to 8 bases, leaving 6 bases not matched to a gene. The CDR3 region is CASSSRDRGGEKLFF. The CDR3 nucleotides read TGTGCCAGCAGCTCCCGGGACAGGGGGGGGGAAAAACTGTTTTTT.

This clone was seen a few times. J is TRBJ2-5 and V is TRBV7-7; 8 positions agree with TRBD2. Germline V gives CDR1 SSHAT, CDR2 FNYEAQ (reference sequence). Germline trimming cut 4 bases from V and 5 bases from J; bases unmatched to any gene: 6. The CDR3 runs 14 residues. In nucleotides, the CDR3 is TGTGCCAGCAGCTCGGCGGGGGGAATCGAGACCCAGTACTTC. Translated: CASSSAGGIETQYF.

The chain joins TRBV3-1 (or the pseudogene TRBV3-2) to TRBJ2-5; the D gene is possibly TRBD2 (6 bases). Per the germline V gene, CDR1 is LGHDT and CDR2 is YNNKEL (reference sequence). V lost 0 bases and J 6 bases, leaving 20 bases between the germline ends. The CDR3 spans 17 residues. CDR3 nucleotides: TGTGCCAGCAGCCAAGATATTTGGAGGGGCCGGTCCAAGACCCAGTACTTC. Protein product: CASSQDIWRGRSKTQYF.